This is a list of T cell receptor beta chains from one sample in a study of circulating and synovial CD4+ cells in juvenile arthritis. The repertoire was sequenced with immunoSEQ multiplex PCR; TCRdb's copy has only in-frame clones and lacks some. The data contain approximately 36,000 clones, approximately 93% of them singletons. The specimen was CD4+ T cells from blood. These receptors came from a human donor with juvenile idiopathic arthritis. Both conserved end residues are part of each CDR3. A D gene is named only where the DNA matches it firmly. The size of a clone is reported for some rows only, either as once, few or many, or as a class for expanded clones.

TRBV7-3	NA	NA	TRBJ2-2	CASSFPGGGTGELFF	TGTGCCAGCAGTTTCCCTGGCGGAGGGACCGGGGAGCTGTTTTTT
TRBV14	NA	NA	TRBJ2-4	CASSQDSRLAKNIQYF	TGTGCCAGCAGCCAAGATAGCCGACTAGCCAAAAACATTCAGTACTTC
TRBV4-3	once	NA	TRBJ2-3	CASSQAPGLQDTQYF	TGCGCCAGCAGCCAAGCCCCCGGACTCCAGGATACGCAGTATTTT
TRBV6-1	NA	TRBD1	TRBJ1-5	CASSEFRGYSNQPQHF	TGTGCCAGCAGTGAATTCAGGGGGTATAGCAATCAGCCCCAGCATTTT
TRBV7-2	NA	NA	TRBJ2-1	CASIPQAGALSGQFF	TGTGCCAGCATCCCGCAGGCGGGGGCCCTCTCGGGGCAGTTCTTC
TRBV9	NA	TRBD1	TRBJ1-6	CASSVVGQGALDLHF	TGTGCCAGCAGCGTAGTCGGTCAGGGGGCATTAGACCTCCACTTT
TRBV19	once	NA	TRBJ1-2	CASTEVGGWLDGYTF	TGTGCCAGTACCGAGGTGGGGGGATGGCTGGATGGCTACACCTTC
TRBV6-5	NA	NA	TRBJ1-2	CASRYQGGGGYTF	TGTGCCAGCAGGTACCAGGGAGGAGGGGGCTACACCTTC
TRBV4-2	NA	NA	TRBJ1-6	CASSQERDRNSPLHF	TGTGCCAGCAGCCAAGAGAGGGATCGCAATTCCCCCCTCCACTTT
TRBV7-8	once	NA	TRBJ1-5	CASSLAGQGRDEPQHF	TGTGCCAGCAGCTTAGCGGGGCAGGGAAGGGATGAGCCCCAGCATTTT
TRBV6-5	NA	NA	TRBJ1-1	CASSPRQNTEAFF	TGTGCCAGCAGTCCCCGACAGAACACTGAAGCTTTCTTT
TRBV6-4	NA	NA	TRBJ2-3	CASSLEHLTDTQYF	TGTGCCAGCAGTCTAGAACACCTCACAGATACGCAGTATTTT
TRBV6-6	NA	NA	TRBJ1-6	CASRRTGLGSPLHF	TGTGCCAGCAGACGAACAGGGCTGGGTTCCCCCCTCCACTTT
TRBV10-3	NA	TRBD1	TRBJ2-6	CAIAGGFSGANVLTF	TGTGCCATCGCAGGGGGCTTCTCTGGGGCCAACGTCCTGACTTTC
TRBV7-6	NA	TRBD1	TRBJ1-2	CASSLAESRQGRSNYGYTF	TGTGCCAGCAGCTTAGCCGAATCCCGACAGGGGCGCTCGAACTATGGCTACACCTTC
TRBV4-1	NA	TRBD1	TRBJ1-2	CASSQVLRTGGSYGYTF	TGCGCCAGCAGCCAAGTCCTTCGGACAGGGGGCAGCTATGGCTACACCTTC
TRBV5-5	once	NA	TRBJ2-3	CASSSLQGRVTDTQYF	TGTGCCAGCAGCTCGCTGCAGGGGCGGGTCACAGATACGCAGTATTTT
TRBV4-2	NA	NA	TRBJ2-3	CASSQGTRADTQYF	TGTGCCAGCAGCCAAGGGACTCGAGCAGATACGCAGTATTTT
TRBV7-7	NA	TRBD1	TRBJ2-1	CASSLSPGTGGDEQFF	TGTGCTAGCAGCTTAAGTCCCGGGACAGGGGGCGATGAGCAGTTCTTC
TRBV5-6	NA	TRBD2	TRBJ2-3	CASSREGTDTQYF	TGTGCCAGCAGCCGGGAGGGCACAGATACGCAGTATTTT
TRBV10-1	NA	NA	TRBJ2-4	CASSDNGDLAKNIQYF	TGCGCCAGCAGTGATAATGGAGATCTAGCCAAAAACATTCAGTACTTC
TRBV14	NA	NA	TRBJ1-1	CASSQEGRVFEAFF	TGTGCCAGCAGCCAAGAGGGCAGGGTCTTTGAAGCTTTCTTT
TRBV5-1	NA	NA	TRBJ1-6	CASRGGGVLDSPLHF	TGCGCCAGCAGAGGGGGGGGCGTTCTGGATTCACCCCTCCACTTT
TRBV10-1	NA	NA	TRBJ1-5	CASSEERGCRNQPQHF	TGCGCCAGCAGTGAGGAGAGAGGGTGTCGCAATCAGCCCCAGCATTTT
TRBV19	NA	TRBD2	TRBJ2-5	CASSNGGAWETQYF	TGTGCCAGTAGTAACGGGGGGGCCTGGGAGACCCAGTACTTC
TRBV6-5	NA	NA	TRBJ1-6	CASSSNTRGYNSPLHF	TGTGCCAGCAGTTCCAATACAAGAGGCTATAATTCCCCCCTCCACTTT
TRBV6-5	NA	TRBD1	TRBJ2-7	CASATSGTVTYEQYF	TGTGCCAGCGCAACATCCGGGACAGTGACCTACGAGCAGTACTTC
TRBV4-3	few	NA	TRBJ1-4	CASSQEWADVTINEKLFF	TGCGCCAGCAGCCAAGAGTGGGCAGATGTAACGATTAATGAAAAACTGTTTTTT
TRBV5-8	NA	NA	TRBJ2-7	CASSLSPYYEQYF	TGTGCCAGCAGCTTGTCCCCTTACTACGAGCAGTACTTC
TRBV5-1	NA	TRBD1	TRBJ2-7	CASSPGTGLWYEQYF	TGCGCCAGCAGCCCCGGGACAGGGTTGTGGTACGAGCAGTACTTC
TRBV5-5	NA	NA	TRBJ2-7	CASSPRTGDLYEQYF	TGTGCCAGCAGCCCTAGGACGGGGGACCTTTACGAGCAGTACTTC
TRBV11-2	NA	TRBD2	TRBJ2-7	CASSTTFSGGFLYYEQYF	TGTGCCAGCAGCACGACCTTTAGCGGGGGGTTCCTCTACTACGAGCAGTACTTC
TRBV7-9	NA	TRBD1	TRBJ1-4	CASSGSGQGGNEKLFF	TGTGCCAGCAGCGGGTCGGGACAGGGGGGTAATGAAAAACTGTTTTTT
TRBV4-3	NA	NA	TRBJ2-2	CASSLLRGGELFF	TGCGCCAGCAGCCTCTTACGGGGGGGGGAGCTGTTTTTT
TRBV7-7	once	NA	TRBJ2-3	CASSLKDTSDTQYF	TGTGCCAGCAGCCTCAAGGACACCTCAGATACGCAGTATTTT
TRBV29-1	NA	NA	TRBJ1-2	CSVGNGVNYGYTF	TGCAGCGTTGGAAACGGGGTTAACTATGGCTACACCTTC
TRBV11-1	NA	NA	TRBJ1-4	CASRGQSGEKLFF	TGTGCCAGCCGTGGACAATCGGGCGAAAAACTGTTTTTT
TRBV27	NA	TRBD1	TRBJ1-2	CASSPGDRAMEGYTF	TGTGCCAGCAGTCCTGGGGACAGGGCCATGGAAGGCTACACCTTC
TRBV7-9	NA	TRBD2	TRBJ2-2	CASSPTSGLTGELFF	TGTGCCAGCAGCCCAACTAGCGGCCTGACCGGGGAGCTGTTTTTT
TRBV7-6	NA	NA	TRBJ1-2	CAIGRGGTYGYTF	TGTGCCATCGGCAGGGGAGGGACCTATGGCTACACCTTC
TRBV7-2	once	NA	TRBJ1-2	CASSLGPLGYGYTF	TGTGCCAGCAGCTTAGGACCCCTCGGGTATGGCTACACCTTC
TRBV5-6	NA	TRBD1	TRBJ2-7	CASSSVRTGLGYEQYF	TGTGCCAGCAGCTCCGTCCGGACAGGGTTGGGCTACGAGCAGTACTTC